A selection of T cell receptor beta chains follows, all from one sample in a study of blood T cells in healthy people across ages. TCRdb recomputed calls from the 5' RACE reads with MiXCR, one row per CDR3 protein. The sample shows 950,000 to 1,200,000 distinct CDR3 sequences, roughly two fifths of them seen only once. The sample consisted of blood. All receptors come from a man aged 18 to 29 in good health. Both conserved end residues are part of each CDR3. The D gene is left open where the match is weak. Clone size is stated in some rows and not others, as once, few, many or a class when expanded.

D: TRBD1
length: 15
size: .
J: TRBJ2-6
V: TRBV10-3
DNA: TGTGCCATCAGTGAAGGGACAGCTGGGGCCAACGTCCTGACTTTC
CDR3: CAISEGTAGANVLTF

D: .
length: 13
size: few
J: TRBJ1-1
V: TRBV5-1
DNA: TGCGCCAGCAGTGCTGTTGCAAACACTGAAGCTTTCTTT
CDR3: CASSAVANTEAFF

D: .
length: 16
size: few
J: TRBJ1-5
V: TRBV15
DNA: TGTGCCACCTCTACCACCGACAGGAATAGCAATCAGCCCCAGCATTTT
CDR3: CATSTTDRNSNQPQHF

D: TRBD2
length: 17
size: .
J: TRBJ2-1
V: TRBV7-2
DNA: TGTGCCAGCAGCTTAGCGATTACTAGCGGGGGATCGAATGAGCAGTTCTTC
CDR3: CASSLAITSGGSNEQFF

D: TRBD2
length: 19
size: .
J: TRBJ2-3
V: TRBV4-2
DNA: TGTGCCAGCAGCCAAGACTGGGCGGGGGGCCGTCTCAGCACAGATACGCAGTATTTT
CDR3: CASSQDWAGGRLSTDTQYF

D: .
length: 19
size: once
J: TRBJ1-6
V: TRBV30
DNA: TGTGCCTGGAGTGATAAGAACCACGGGGGCCGGCGCTATAATTCACCCCTCCACTTT
CDR3: CAWSDKNHGGRRYNSPLHF

D: .
length: 16
size: few
J: TRBJ1-2
V: TRBV7-2
DNA: TGTGCCAGCAGCTTATTTCGGGGCGCTACTAACTATGGCTACACCTTC
CDR3: CASSLFRGATNYGYTF

D: .
length: 14
size: .
J: TRBJ1-1
V: TRBV4-1
DNA: TGCGCCAGCAGCCAAGAAGGGAGCGGTACTGAAGCTTTCTTT
CDR3: CASSQEGSGTEAFF

D: TRBD2
length: 15
size: few
J: TRBJ2-3
V: TRBV27
DNA: TGTGCCAGCAGCGTACAGCGGGGGCGCACAGATACGCAGTATTTT
CDR3: CASSVQRGRTDTQYF

D: TRBD1
length: 14
size: .
J: TRBJ2-3
V: TRBV7-2
DNA: TGTGCCAGCAGCTTAGCAGGGGACAGAGATACGCAGTATTTT
CDR3: CASSLAGDRDTQYF

D: .
length: 14
size: many
J: TRBJ1-2
V: TRBV7-2
DNA: TGTGCCAGCAGCTTAGACATCCAAAACTATGGCTACACCTTC
CDR3: CASSLDIQNYGYTF

D: .
length: 14
size: .
J: TRBJ1-2
V: TRBV5-5
DNA: TGTGCCAGCAGCTTGTCCTGGGTTATGGGTGGCTACACCTTC
CDR3: CASSLSWVMGGYTF

D: .
length: 13
size: .
J: TRBJ1-5
V: TRBV7-6
DNA: TGTGCCAGCAGCTCGGACCCTGGGAAGCCCCAGCATTTT
CDR3: CASSSDPGKPQHF

D: .
length: 14
size: once
J: TRBJ1-2
V: TRBV6-5
DNA: TGTGCCAGCAGTCCCCCCGGGGGACACTCTGGCTACACCTTC
CDR3: CASSPPGGHSGYTF

D: TRBD2
length: 15
size: few
J: TRBJ2-7
V: TRBV7-2
DNA: TGTGCCAGCAGCTTAGATCTAGCGGGGGACTACGAGCAGTACTTC
CDR3: CASSLDLAGDYEQYF

D: .
length: 14
size: once
J: TRBJ1-1
V: TRBV12-3/TRBV12-4
DNA: TGTGCCAGCAGGGGAGGGGCATCCTGGGCTGAAGCTTTCTTT
CDR3: CASRGGASWAEAFF

D: .
length: 15
size: .
J: TRBJ2-3
V: TRBV2
DNA: TGTGCCAGCAGTGAACGCCTTGGTAGCTTAGATACGCAGTATTTT
CDR3: CASSERLGSLDTQYF

D: TRBD1
length: 15
size: few
J: TRBJ2-1
V: TRBV24-1
DNA: TGTGCCACCAGTGCCTGGACAGGGAGCTACAATGAGCAGTTCTTC
CDR3: CATSAWTGSYNEQFF

D: TRBD1
length: 16
size: many
J: TRBJ2-5
V: TRBV12-3/TRBV12-4
DNA: TGTGCCAGCAGCCGCTACCTTGGGACAGCGCAAGAGACCCAGTACTTC
CDR3: CASSRYLGTAQETQYF

D: .
length: 15
size: few
J: TRBJ2-5
V: TRBV4-3
DNA: TGCGCCAGCAGCCAGGCAACTAGATCTCAAGAGACCCAGTACTTC
CDR3: CASSQATRSQETQYF

D: .
length: 14
size: .
J: TRBJ1-1
V: TRBV7-2
DNA: TGTGCCGGCAGCTTCGATCACCGGCTCACTGAAGCTTTCTTT
CDR3: CAGSFDHRLTEAFF

D: .
length: 14
size: .
J: TRBJ2-5
V: TRBV4-3
DNA: TGCGCCAGCAGCCAAGATTCTTGGGGAAATGAGCAGTACTTC
CDR3: CASSQDSWGNEQYF

D: TRBD1
length: 14
size: .
J: TRBJ1-5
V: TRBV29-1
DNA: TGCAGCGTCGTCTCCGGGACAGGGGTTCAGCCCCAGCATTTT
CDR3: CSVVSGTGVQPQHF

D: .
length: 14
size: few
J: TRBJ2-3
V: TRBV10-3
DNA: TGTGCCATCATGCAGACGGATGGGGCAGATACGCAGTATTTT
CDR3: CAIMQTDGADTQYF

D: TRBD1
length: 15
size: .
J: TRBJ1-2
V: TRBV12-3/TRBV12-4
DNA: TGTGCCAGCAGTTTGGGGACAGGGGGATCTGCTGGCTACACCTTC
CDR3: CASSLGTGGSAGYTF

D: TRBD2
length: 15
size: .
J: TRBJ2-3
V: TRBV10-3
DNA: TGTGCCATCAGTGAGTCCCGTAGCGGGGGCAAAACGCAGTATTTT
CDR3: CAISESRSGGKTQYF

D: .
length: 14
size: few
J: TRBJ2-5
V: TRBV6-2/TRBV6-3
DNA: TGTGCCAGCACCGTGGGGGAGTACCAAGAGACCCAGTACTTC
CDR3: CASTVGEYQETQYF

D: .
length: 15
size: once
J: TRBJ1-5
V: TRBV7-2
DNA: TGTGCCAGCAGCTTAGCGGTCACGGGAAATCAGCCCCAGCATTTT
CDR3: CASSLAVTGNQPQHF

D: .
length: 17
size: few
J: TRBJ1-6
V: TRBV27
DNA: TGTGCCAGCAGTTTAATTCGTTTTGGGGATCCGATTTCACCCCTCCACTTT
CDR3: CASSLIRFGDPISPLHF

D: .
length: 14
size: .
J: TRBJ2-1
V: TRBV6-6
DNA: TGTGCCAGCAGTCACGAGGGGGATCAAGAGACCCAGTTCTTC
CDR3: CASSHEGDQETQFF

D: .
length: 16
size: .
J: TRBJ1-5
V: TRBV12-3/TRBV12-4
DNA: TGTGCCAGCAGTTTACTTGTGGGGGATGGCAATCAGCCCCAGCATTTT
CDR3: CASSLLVGDGNQPQHF